Listed here is a single T cell receptor (beta chain). What it binds is not known. The data stem from a study of cytomegalovirus exposure and HLA in healthy donors. This PCR relied on a set of 60 Vbeta primers and 13 Jbeta primers. Assay used: immunoSEQ multiplex PCR; TCRdb lists only in-frame clones, some missing. The table has some 140,000 clones, around 79% seen once. This CDR3 is built from 13 residues. CDR1 GTSNPN and CDR2 SVGIG come from the germline V gene (reference sequence). Unmatched junction bases numbered 3, after V lost 2 bases and J lost 3 bases. Whole-study findings and limits: Most TCR sequences proved rare, with some public TCRs found in many donors.

This receptor was identified in a man aged 35 to 55 in good health and CMV-seropositive. This sequence joins TRBV30 and TRBJ1-1; 7 nucleotides match TRBD1. Sequences were obtained from PBMCs. In DNA form, the CDR3 reads TGTGCCTGGAGTCCGGGACAGTACACTGAAGCTTTCTTT. The encoded protein is CAWSPGQYTEAFF.